The 4 T cell receptor beta chains listed next were all sequenced from one sample in a study of Ad26.COV2.S vaccination and SARS-CoV-2 variants. The method was immunoSEQ multiplex PCR; TCRdb's version includes in-frame clones alone and lacks a portion of them. The top ten hold over 1.5% of the sample, which has fewer than 400,000 clones, about 88% seen once. Treatment described: 15 to 20 received Ad26.COV2.S at low or high dose, single or two shots; roughly five received placebo; per-sample allocation not given. Repertoires come from day 63 after the first vaccine or placebo injection. Sequenced here: peripheral blood, sampled in a trial of Ad26.COV2.S vaccine versus placebo. The receptors originated from a person aged 18 to 59 who received the Ad26.COV2.S COVID-19 vaccine or a placebo.

DNA of the CDR3: TGTGCCAGCAGCCAAGTTGGACTAGCGGGAGAAAATGAGCAGTTCTTC. Translating it yields CASSQVGLAGENEQFF. The genes are TRBV3-1 (or the pseudogene TRBV3-2) and TRBJ2-1, with 13 bases aligning to TRBD2. Germline trimming cut 1 base from V and 7 bases from J; bases unmatched to any gene: 4. Germline V CDR1 and CDR2: LGHDT, YNNKEL (reference sequence). This CDR3 comprises 16 residues.

The chain joins TRBV27 to TRBJ2-3, with D tentatively TRBD2 (7 bases). The CDR3 extends over 15 amino acids. The V gene's germline CDR1 is MNHEY and CDR2 SMNVEV (reference sequence). V was pared by 5 bases and J by 4 bases, with 16 bases between. CDR3 amino acids: CASSLRGEGADTQYF. The CDR3 DNA reads as TGTGCCAGCAGTCTGAGGGGGGAGGGTGCAGATACGCAGTATTTT.

This clone has just one count. The genes are TRBV28 and TRBJ1-6, with D uncertain. CDR1 is MDHEN and CDR2 is SYDVKM in the germline V gene. The V end was cut by 7 bases, the J end by 10 bases, with 17 bases between. The CDR3 is 14 residues long. CDR3 in amino acids: CASINGPRTSPLHF. In DNA form, the CDR3 reads TGTGCCAGCATAAACGGCCCCCGTACGTCACCCCTCCACTTT.

This clone has just one count. The CDR3 reads CASKYGHSNTEAFF. The CDR3 DNA is TGTGCCAGCAAGTACGGGCACTCGAACACTGAAGCTTTCTTT. This chain connects TRBV7-9 to TRBJ1-1; D is undetermined. Trimming took 7 bases from V and 1 from J, leaving 13 bases between them. Germline V gene lookup returns CDR1 SEHNR and CDR2 FQNEAQ (reference sequence). CDR3 size: 14 residues.